The 31 T cell receptor beta chains in this list originate from one sample, sequenced in a study of PD-1 blockade in classical Hodgkin lymphoma. Time point of the sample: cycle 4 day 1 (C4D1), after less than 7 weeks of nivolumab. Relapse after autologous stem cell transplantation occurred in every patient, and brentuximab vedotin exposure varied. The repertoire was sequenced with immunoSEQ multiplex PCR; TCRdb's copy has only in-frame clones and lacks some. This table holds under 130,000 clones, around 90% found once. Here the sequenced sample was peripheral blood mononuclear cells (PBMCs), taken before the fourth cycle of nivolumab. These receptors originate from a human donor with classical Hodgkin lymphoma.

The count of this clone is one. The chain couples TRBV19 to TRBJ1-1; 11 positions agree with TRBD1. CDR1 is LNHDA and CDR2 is SQIVND in the germline V gene (reference sequence). The CDR3 spans 13 residues. Here the CDR3 DNA reads TGTGCTGTCCGGGACAGGGGGATCACTGAAGCTTTCTTT. The encoded protein is CAVRDRGITEAFF.

The chain carries TRBV30 and TRBJ2-3; no definite D call. CDR3 length: 12 amino acids. Germline CDR1 reads GTSNPN; CDR2 reads SVGIG (reference sequence). V lost 0 bases and J 14 bases, leaving 15 bases between the germline ends. The CDR3 nucleotides read TGTGCCTGGAGTGTACGAGCGCCTGGGCGGTATTTT. Translated: CAWSVRAPGRYF.

The chain uses TRBV15 and TRBJ1-1; 9 bases are a match to TRBD1. CDR3 length: 18 residues. From germline, CDR1 is LNHNV and CDR2 YYDKDF (reference sequence). J lost 4 bases, V lost 1 base, and 13 bases had no gene match. DNA for the CDR3: TGTGCCACCAGCAGAGGATCGGGGACAGGGCTCGGGGGCACTGAAGCTTTCTTT. Translation: CATSRGSGTGLGGTEAFF.

This clone showed up just a few times. The rearrangement uses TRBV2 and TRBJ1-5; no clear D gene. Germline V gene lookup returns CDR1 SNHLY and CDR2 FYNNEI. Trimming pared 1 base from V and 0 bases from J, leaving 10 bases between. This CDR3 region has 16 residues. The CDR3 reads CASSEDTPYSNQPQHF. DNA of the CDR3: TGTGCCAGCAGTGAAGATACACCATATAGCAATCAGCCCCAGCATTTT.

V gene TRBV7-9 combines with J gene TRBJ2-1; maybe TRBD2 (6 bases). CDR3 length: 15 residues. V lost 1 base to trimming and J lost 5 bases, with 12 bases between them. Germline CDR1 and CDR2: SEHNR and FQNEAQ (reference sequence). Here the CDR3 reads CASSLGLGTHNEQFF. CDR3 nucleotides: TGTGCCAGCAGCTTAGGCCTGGGGACTCACAATGAGCAGTTCTTC.

The chain combines TRBV7-2 with TRBJ1-1; 10 bases fit TRBD1. Per the germline V gene, CDR1 is SGHTA and CDR2 is FQGNSA. This CDR3 contains 13 residues. Unmatched junction bases numbered 3, after V lost 4 bases and J lost 7 bases. CDR3 bases: TGTGCCAGCAGCTGGGGACAGGGGATTGAAGCTTTCTTT. As protein: CASSWGQGIEAFF.

The chain uses TRBV6-5 and TRBJ2-7; D unresolved. CDR3 length equals 12 residues. CDR1 and CDR2 (germline): MNHEY, SVGAGI. Trimming cost V 6 bases and J 2 bases, with 8 bases left between them. In nucleotides, the CDR3 is TGTGCCAGCAGGGACGGTACCTACGAGCAGTACTTC. This codes for CASRDGTYEQYF.

This chain connects TRBV19 to TRBJ1-1; D uncertain. Germline V CDR1 and CDR2: LNHDA, SQIVND (reference sequence). V shed 0 bases and J shed 8 bases, with 16 bases lying between them. CDR3 length: 15 amino acids. CDR3 in amino acids: CASSIDLRRPEEAFF. CDR3 bases: TGTGCCAGTAGTATAGATCTCAGGCGACCCGAAGAAGCTTTCTTT.

The chain couples TRBV30 to TRBJ1-4; D not resolved. The CDR3 loop spans 13 amino acids. The germline CDR1 and CDR2 sequences are GTSNPN and SVGIG (reference sequence). The V end was cut by 0 bases, the J end by 4 bases, with 6 bases between. The CDR3 reads CAWSVDHNEKLFF. The CDR3 region has the DNA TGTGCCTGGAGTGTCGACCATAATGAAAAACTGTTTTTT.

This clone was counted between two and nine times. The chain uses TRBV9 and TRBJ1-2, with D tentatively TRBD1 (5 bases). Germline V gene data show CDR1 as SGDLS and CDR2 as YYNGEE. V lost 6 bases, J lost 2 bases, and 8 bases lay in between. This CDR3 contains 12 residues. This CDR3 reads CASKSGNYGYTF. The CDR3 DNA reads as TGTGCCAGCAAATCAGGGAACTATGGCTACACCTTC.

V is TRBV27 and J is TRBJ2-5; TRBD1 might be the D (6 bases). This CDR3 region has 15 residues. The germline gives CDR1 MNHEY, CDR2 SMNVEV (reference sequence). Trimming pared 5 bases from V and 2 bases from J, leaving 15 bases between. The CDR3 sequence is CASSPRQDLQETQYF. CDR3 DNA sequence: TGTGCCAGCAGTCCCCGACAGGACCTTCAAGAGACCCAGTACTTC.

This chain links TRBV19 with TRBJ2-1; 13 bases agree with TRBD2. The length of the CDR3 is 13 residues. After removal of 9 bases from V and 11 bases from J, the junction contained 7 bases not matched to a gene. Looked up from germline, CDR1 is LNHDA and CDR2 is SQIVND (reference sequence). CDR3 in DNA: TGTGCCAGCAAGACTAGCGGGAGGCCTCAGCAGTTCTTC. Protein product: CASKTSGRPQQFF.

The chain carries TRBV5-6 and TRBJ1-2; D might be TRBD1 (6 bases). The CDR3 is 13 residues long. The V and J ends lost 4 bases and 6 bases respectively, with 13 bases between them. Germline CDR1 and CDR2: SGHDT and YYEEEE. CDR3 in DNA: TGTGCCAGCAGCCTAGGGGGAGGAGATGGCTACACCTTC. Its protein product is CASSLGGGDGYTF.

This chain's CDR3 is CASSAWGASSGNTIYF. The CDR3, as DNA: TGCGCCAGCAGCGCGTGGGGGGCCAGCTCTGGAAACACCATATATTTT. The V gene is TRBV5-1, the J gene TRBJ1-3, with D perhaps matching TRBD1 (6 bases). With 4 bases removed from V and 0 bases from J, the gap between germline ends came to 14 bases. CDR3 length: 16 amino acids. CDR1 SGHRS and CDR2 YFSETQ come from the germline V gene.

The chain is built from TRBV6-5 and TRBJ2-5, with TRBD1 as a possible D gene (6 bases). CDR3 length: 15 residues. Trimming cost V 3 bases and J 1 base, with 12 bases left between them. Germline V gene data show CDR1 as MNHEY and CDR2 as SVGAGI. CDR3: CASSYGTGIQETQYF. Here the CDR3 DNA reads TGTGCCAGCAGTTATGGAACAGGGATCCAAGAGACCCAGTACTTC.

This sequence joins TRBV19 and TRBJ1-2; D unclear. Per the germline V gene, CDR1 is LNHDA and CDR2 is SQIVND (reference sequence). The CDR3 runs to 15 residues. The germline V and J ends were trimmed by 5 bases and 7 bases, with 20 bases remaining between them. The CDR3: CASSANGLRKSGYTF. The CDR3 region has the DNA TGTGCCAGTAGTGCGAACGGGCTCCGGAAAAGTGGCTACACCTTC.

CDR3: CASSGTSYYEQYF. The CDR3 bases are TGTGCCAGCAGCGGGACTAGCTACTACGAGCAGTACTTC. The rearrangement uses TRBV7-2 and TRBJ2-7; 9 bases fit TRBD2. The CDR3 totals 13 residues. Germline CDR1 SGHTA, CDR2 FQGNSA. The V gene end was trimmed by 5 bases and the J gene end by 3 bases; junction bases not matched to a gene: 2. The full variable domain, with the rest looked up from reference TRBV7-2 and TRBJ2-7, is GAGVSQSPSNKVTEKGKDVELRCDPISGHTALYWYRQSLGQGLEFLIYFQGNSAPDKSGLPSDRFSAERTGGSVSTLTIQRTQQEDSAVYLCASSGTSYYEQYFGPGTRLTVT.

V and J are TRBV13 and TRBJ1-2; D possibly corresponds to TRBD1 (5 bases). The germline V gene encodes CDR1 PRHDT and CDR2 FYEKMQ (reference sequence). This CDR3 is 13 amino acids long. V was clipped by 3 bases and J by 4 bases, with 9 bases between them. DNA for the CDR3: TGTGCCAGCAGCTTGGGGCAGGGCTATGGCTACACCTTC. Its translation is CASSLGQGYGYTF.

V gene TRBV29-1 combines with J gene TRBJ1-2, with 7 bases lining up with TRBD1. CDR3 length equals 13 residues. With V trimmed by 3 bases and J by 8 bases, 9 bases remained unmatched. Germline assignment: CDR1 SQVTM and CDR2 ANQGSEA. CDR3 protein: CSVDPQGTDGYTF. CDR3 in DNA: TGCAGCGTTGACCCACAGGGGACGGACGGCTACACCTTC. The full variable domain, completed using reference TRBV29-1 and TRBJ1-2, is SAVISQKPSRDICQRGTSLTIQCQVDSQVTMMFWYRQQPGQSLTLIATANQGSEATYESGFVIDKFPISRPNLTFSTLTVSNMSPEDSSIYLCSVDPQGTDGYTFGSGTRLTVV.

V usage is TRBV7-9 and J usage is TRBJ2-5; 13 nucleotides line up with TRBD2. This CDR3 has 16 amino acids. CDR1 SEHNR and CDR2 FQNEAQ come from the germline V gene (reference sequence). The trim removed 5 bases at V and 6 bases at J, leaving 9 bases unmatched. CDR3 sequence (DNA): TGTGCCAGCAGCCCCTCACTAGCGGGAGGGCTGCAGACCCAGTACTTC. Amino acids: CASSPSLAGGLQTQYF.

The chain carries TRBV11-2 and TRBJ1-4; D gene ambiguous. The V gene's germline CDR1 is SGHAT and CDR2 FQNNGV. This CDR3 contains 15 residues. The V and J ends lost 1 base and 0 bases respectively, with 6 bases between them. The CDR3 loop is CASSLGAATNEKLFF. The CDR3 region has the DNA TGTGCCAGCAGCTTAGGCGCTGCAACTAATGAAAAACTGTTTTTT.

The V gene is TRBV5-5, the J gene TRBJ1-2; no clear D. This CDR3 is 13 amino acids long. The V gene's germline CDR1 is SGHKS and CDR2 YYEKEE (reference sequence). V dropped 2 bases and J dropped 2 bases, with 7 bases sitting between them. In DNA, the CDR3 is TGTGCCAGCAGCTTATTAGGGAACTATGGCTACACCTTC. It codes for CASSLLGNYGYTF.

This clone was seen a few times. This chain joins TRBV2 and TRBJ1-3; TRBD1 matches 8 bases. The CDR3 spans 14 residues. CDR1 is SNHLY and CDR2 is FYNNEI in the germline V gene. V was clipped by 9 bases and J by 0 bases; unmatched bases: 4. CDR3 coding DNA: TGTGCCAGTCGACAGGGGCACTCTGGAAACACCATATATTTT. Protein sequence: CASRQGHSGNTIYF.

J is TRBJ2-7 and V is TRBV10-1, with 11 bases that match TRBD2. This CDR3 comprises 13 residues. V lost 6 bases to trimming and J lost 7 bases; unmatched junction nucleotides: 5. Germline V lookup: CDR1 WNHNN, CDR2 SYGVQD (reference sequence). The chain's CDR3 is CASSRGLAGEQYF. DNA of the CDR3: TGCGCCAGCAGCCGCGGACTAGCGGGTGAGCAGTACTTC.

The chain combines TRBV2 with TRBJ1-2; a possible D gene is TRBD1 (5 bases). This CDR3 is built from 14 residues. V lost 3 bases, J lost 5 bases, and 13 bases lay in between. Germline V gene data show CDR1 as SNHLY and CDR2 as FYNNEI. The CDR3 DNA sequence: TGTGCCAGCAGTGAGATGGTTCGGGGGTATGGCTACACCTTC. This translates into CASSEMVRGYGYTF.

The gene calls are TRBV7-9 and TRBJ1-2; possibly TRBD1 for D (6 bases). Germline assignment: CDR1 SEHNR and CDR2 FQNEAQ (reference sequence). The CDR3 spans 16 residues. The V end lost 4 bases, the J end lost 9 bases, and 24 bases lay between the germline ends. The CDR3 here is CASSSPPIRGVKSYTF. CDR3 in DNA: TGTGCCAGCAGCTCCCCCCCGATCAGGGGAGTGAAAAGCTACACCTTC.

The gene calls are TRBV28 and TRBJ2-7; TRBD1 matches at 9 bases. The junction had 8 bases not matched to a gene; V was cut back by 6 bases and J by 5 bases. Per the germline V gene, CDR1 is MDHEN and CDR2 is SYDVKM. The CDR3 length is 14 residues. The CDR3 coding sequence is TGTGCCAGCAGACAGGGACAGGGACGGAACGAGCAGTACTTC. This translates into CASRQGQGRNEQYF.

This clone was recorded once. The V call is TRBV5-4, the J call TRBJ2-6; D gene uncertain. Trimming pared 1 base from V and 2 bases from J, leaving 22 bases between. Germline assignment: CDR1 SGHNT and CDR2 YYREEE (reference sequence). This CDR3 contains 20 residues. The CDR3 loop reads CASSLISSAANSPGANVLTF. CDR3 bases: TGTGCCAGCAGCTTGATTTCGTCGGCAGCCAATTCACCTGGGGCCAACGTCCTGACTTTC.

The sample holds a few counts of this clone. The chain joins TRBV5-4 to TRBJ2-3, with TRBD1 identical over 8 bases. CDR3 length equals 17 residues. After removal of 0 bases from V and 7 bases from J, the junction contained 13 bases not matched to a gene. The germline gives CDR1 SGHNT, CDR2 YYREEE (reference sequence). The CDR3 DNA follows: TGTGCCAGCAGCTTGGCCCGGGGGACAGGTTCAGGATATACGCAGTATTTT. Translated, it gives CASSLARGTGSGYTQYF.

The chain combines TRBV7-9 with TRBJ2-7, with 7 bases fitting TRBD1. This CDR3 has 14 amino acids. The trim removed 5 bases at V and 6 bases at J, leaving 10 bases unmatched. The germline gives CDR1 SEHNR, CDR2 FQNEAQ (reference sequence). The CDR3 DNA is TGTGCCAGCAGCCGGGACAGCAGGGTTGGCGAGCAGTACTTC. It is translated as CASSRDSRVGEQYF. Complete variable domain (other parts from reference TRBV7-9 and TRBJ2-7): DTGVSQNPRHKITKRGQNVTFRCDPISEHNRLYWYRQTLGQGPEFLTYFQNEAQLEKSRLLSDRFSAERPKGSFSTLEIQRTEQGDSAMYLCASSRDSRVGEQYFGPGTRLTVT.

As DNA, the CDR3 is TGTGCCTGGAACAGGGAGGGCTATAATTCACCCCTCCACTTT. Its protein is CAWNREGYNSPLHF. This sequence joins TRBV30 and TRBJ1-6, with D tentatively TRBD1 (6 bases). Germline assignment: CDR1 GTSNPN and CDR2 SVGIG (reference sequence). The CDR3 consists of 14 residues. The V and J ends lost 4 bases and 3 bases respectively, with 10 bases between them.